This T cell receptor beta chain was profiled in a study of OX40 agonist ivuxolimab in advanced cancers. Study as a whole: Anti-PD-1, anti-PD-L1 or anti-CTLA-4 therapy given earlier was allowed, and over 35% had some.

Produced via immunoSEQ multiplex PCR; TCRdb's table is partial and in-frame only. Of 60,000 to 75,000 clones listed, roughly nine tenths are singletons. Germline lookup yields CDR1 SGHTA and CDR2 FQGTGA. This CDR3 is 16 amino acids long. V was clipped by 1 base and J by 6 bases; unmatched bases: 9. This chain uses TRBV7-3 with TRBJ2-3; 8 bases match TRBD2. Here the sequenced sample was CD4+ or CD8+ T cells sorted from blood, taken in a trial of the OX40 agonist ivuxolimab. This TCR came from an adult with an advanced solid tumor such as melanoma, head and neck, liver or kidney cancer. The CDR3: CASSLRPAGGGDTQYF. For the CDR3, the DNA is TGTGCCAGCAGCTTAAGACCTGCGGGAGGAGGTGATACGCAGTATTTT. The entire variable domain, with the rest obtained from reference TRBV7-3 and TRBJ2-3, is as follows: GAGVSQTPSNKVTEKGKYVELRCDPISGHTALYWYRQSLGQGPEFLIYFQGTGAADDSGLPNDRFFAVRPEGSVSTLKIQRTERGDSAVYLCASSLRPAGGGDTQYFGPGTRLTVL.